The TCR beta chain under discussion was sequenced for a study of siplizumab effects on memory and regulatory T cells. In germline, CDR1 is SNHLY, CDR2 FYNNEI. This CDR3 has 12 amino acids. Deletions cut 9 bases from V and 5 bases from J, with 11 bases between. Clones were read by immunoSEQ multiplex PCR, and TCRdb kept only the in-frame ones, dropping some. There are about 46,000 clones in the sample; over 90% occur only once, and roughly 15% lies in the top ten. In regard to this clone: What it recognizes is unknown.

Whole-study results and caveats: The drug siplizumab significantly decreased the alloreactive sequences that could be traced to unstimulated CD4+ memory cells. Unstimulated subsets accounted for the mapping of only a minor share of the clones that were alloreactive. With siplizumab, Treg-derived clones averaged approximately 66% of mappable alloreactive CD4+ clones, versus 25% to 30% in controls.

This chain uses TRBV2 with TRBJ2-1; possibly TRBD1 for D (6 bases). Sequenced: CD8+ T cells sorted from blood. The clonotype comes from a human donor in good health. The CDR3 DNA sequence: TGTGCCAGAAGGACAGACAACAATGAGCAGTTCTTC. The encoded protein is CARRTDNNEQFF.